A selection of T cell receptor beta chains follows, all from one sample in a study of shared clonotypes between healthy human individuals. Sequenced by immunoSEQ multiplex PCR; TCRdb stores in-frame clones only, minus some. The sample contains millions of clones, 95% of which appear only once. The source material was naive CD4+ T cells sorted from blood. Receptors originate from a young man in good health. CDR3s include the opening cysteine and the closing phenylalanine or tryptophan. A D gene is named only where the DNA matches it firmly.

>-|TRBV7-2|TRBJ2-1
CASSLLKYNEQFF
TGTGCCAGCAGCTTATTAAAGTACAATGAGCAGTTCTTC
>-|TRBV5-5|TRBJ2-7
CASSRGSGYYEQYF
TGTGCCAGCAGCCGAGGGAGCGGTTACTACGAGCAGTACTTC
>TRBD1|TRBV30|TRBJ2-7
CAWSVGDRGKDEQYF
TGTGCCTGGAGTGTAGGCGACAGGGGAAAGGACGAGCAGTACTTC
>-|TRBV27|TRBJ1-1
CASSLSVQVHNGAEAFF
TGTGCCAGCAGTTTATCCGTTCAGGTCCATAATGGCGCTGAAGCTTTCTTT
>-|TRBV5-1|TRBJ1-1
CASSRRENTEAFF
TGCGCCAGCAGCCGCCGGGAAAACACTGAAGCTTTCTTT
>TRBD1|TRBV18|TRBJ2-7
CASSPPSRQGYEQYF
TGTGCCAGCTCACCACCGAGTCGACAGGGCTACGAGCAGTACTTC
>-|TRBV6-6|TRBJ2-3
CASRGSGTDTQYF
TGTGCCAGCAGGGGGAGTGGTACAGATACGCAGTATTTT
>TRBD2|TRBV6-1|TRBJ2-7
CASSKTSGVYEQYF
TGTGCCAGCAGTAAGACTAGCGGGGTCTACGAGCAGTACTTC
>TRBD1|TRBV6-5|TRBJ2-7
CAVGTGAYEQYF
TGTGCCGTAGGGACAGGGGCCTACGAGCAGTACTTC
>TRBD1|TRBV6-6|TRBJ1-5
CASSRQGGNQPQHF
TGTGCCAGCAGTAGACAGGGGGGCAATCAGCCCCAGCATTTT
>-|TRBV12-5|TRBJ1-2
CASGPVGGYTF
TGTGCTAGTGGTCCTGTGGGTGGCTACACCTTC
>TRBD1|TRBV6-1|TRBJ1-5
CASIRLQGGQPQHF
TGTGCCAGCATAAGACTCCAGGGGGGTCAGCCCCAGCATTTT
>TRBD1|TRBV5-8|TRBJ1-1
CASSADRDTEAFF
TGTGCCAGCAGCGCCGACAGGGACACTGAAGCTTTCTTT
>-|TRBV6-5|TRBJ1-6
CASSYSARVNSPLHF
TGTGCCAGCAGTTACTCCGCCAGGGTGAACTCACCCCTCCACTTT
>-|TRBV18|TRBJ1-4
CASSPLADEKLFF
TGTGCCAGCTCACCACTAGCAGATGAAAAACTGTTTTTT
>-|TRBV5-1|TRBJ2-7
CASSSTGNPSYEQYF
TGCGCCAGCAGCTCCACAGGGAACCCCTCCTACGAGCAGTACTTC
>-|TRBV5-1|TRBJ2-2
CASSWTDTGELFF
TGCGCCAGCAGCTGGACAGACACCGGGGAGCTGTTTTTT
>TRBD2|TRBV30|TRBJ2-1
CASRLAGNFYNEQFF
TGTGCCTCCAGACTAGCGGGGAATTTCTACAATGAGCAGTTCTTC
>TRBD2|TRBV9|TRBJ2-1
CASSLRGGAIEQFF
TGTGCCAGCAGCCTTCGCGGGGGGGCCATTGAGCAGTTCTTC
>-|TRBV6-5|TRBJ2-7
CASSYSAGQGDEQYF
TGTGCCAGCAGTTACTCGGCGGGGCAGGGTGACGAGCAGTACTTC
>-|TRBV9|TRBJ1-2
CASSVGQSANYGYTF
TGTGCCAGCAGCGTGGGACAATCGGCTAACTATGGCTACACCTTC
>TRBD2|TRBV4-3|TRBJ2-1
CASSLILAGGYEQFF
TGCGCCAGCAGCCTTATCTTAGCGGGAGGATATGAGCAGTTCTTC
>-|TRBV6-1|TRBJ1-4
CASSGGYLAANEKLFF
TGTGCCAGCAGTGGGGGATACTTGGCGGCTAATGAAAAACTGTTTTTT
>TRBD2|TRBV28|TRBJ2-3
CASSSGGPVDTQYF
TGTGCCAGCAGTTCGGGGGGGCCCGTAGATACGCAGTATTTT
>-|TRBV10-3|TRBJ2-2
CAISGPGELFF
TGTGCCATCTCAGGGCCCGGGGAGCTGTTTTTT
>-|TRBV27|TRBJ1-4
CASSFRSSTNEKLFF
TGTGCCAGCAGTTTCAGGAGCTCAACTAATGAAAAACTGTTTTTT
>-|TRBV27|TRBJ1-2
CASSFSRDSNYGYTF
TGTGCCAGCAGTTTTAGTAGGGATTCTAACTATGGCTACACCTTC
>-|TRBV7-2|TRBJ2-2
CASSPYTYTGELFF
TGTGCCAGCAGCCCCTACACCTACACCGGGGAGCTGTTTTTT
>-|TRBV10-3|TRBJ2-1
CAISESTRPYNEQFF
TGTGCCATCAGTGAGTCGACGAGGCCCTACAATGAGCAGTTCTTC